This T cell receptor (beta chain) was sequenced during a study of T-cell memory formation after mild COVID-19. Notes on this clonotype: Its antigen is unknown.

Germline V gene data show CDR1 as SGHRS and CDR2 as YFSETQ. V shed 2 bases, J shed 5 bases, and the junction held 6 bases outside the gene matches. The CDR3 is 14 residues long. TCRdb re-called the 5' RACE reads through MiXCR, storing one row per CDR3 protein. The table has about 410,000 distinct CDR3 sequences, roughly 18% seen once; the top ten hold 20% to 25%. Overall study findings and caveats: Clonal second-wave expansions that peaked on day 37 had unconfirmed SARS-CoV-2 specificity. Clones contracting over day 15 to 85 were CD4/CD8 balanced, with later expanders leaning CD4+. Contracting CD8+ clones were enriched in EMRA, CD4+ mainly in CM and EM.

The V gene is TRBV5-1, the J gene TRBJ2-5; 7 positions agree with TRBD2. The receptor was derived from a man between 18 and 29 years old who had mild COVID-19 (a few samples of this study predate the infection). Cell type and time point are not known. Sequencing was carried out using PBMCs or a T cell subset sorted from them (not recorded which). CDR3 sequence: CASSFERGGETQYF. The CDR3, as DNA: TGCGCCAGCAGCTTCGAGCGGGGAGGGGAGACCCAGTACTTC.